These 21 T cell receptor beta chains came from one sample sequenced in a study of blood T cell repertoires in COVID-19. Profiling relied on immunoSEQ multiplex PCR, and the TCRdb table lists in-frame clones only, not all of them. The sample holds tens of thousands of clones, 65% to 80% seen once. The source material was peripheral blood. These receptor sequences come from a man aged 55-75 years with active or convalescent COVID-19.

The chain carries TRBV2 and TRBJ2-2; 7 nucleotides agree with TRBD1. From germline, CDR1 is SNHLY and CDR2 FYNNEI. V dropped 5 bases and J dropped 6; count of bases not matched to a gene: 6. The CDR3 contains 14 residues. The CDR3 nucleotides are TGTGCCAGCAGTCCACAGGGGTGGGCCGGGGAGCTGTTTTTT. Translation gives CASSPQGWAGELFF.

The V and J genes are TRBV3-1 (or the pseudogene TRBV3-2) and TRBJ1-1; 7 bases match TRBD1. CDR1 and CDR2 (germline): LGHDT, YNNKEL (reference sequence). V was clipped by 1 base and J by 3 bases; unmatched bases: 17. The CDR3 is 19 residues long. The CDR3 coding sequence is TGTGCCAGCAGCCAAGTTGGTAGGGGGCGCCCGACGATGGACACTGAAGCTTTCTTT. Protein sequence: CASSQVGRGRPTMDTEAFF.

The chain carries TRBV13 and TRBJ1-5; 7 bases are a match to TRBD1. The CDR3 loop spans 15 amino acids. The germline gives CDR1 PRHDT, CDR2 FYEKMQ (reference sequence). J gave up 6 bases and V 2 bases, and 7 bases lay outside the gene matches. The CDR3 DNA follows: TGTGCCAGCAGCTTAAAGGGGGCTGGGAGTCAGCCCCAGCATTTT. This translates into CASSLKGAGSQPQHF.

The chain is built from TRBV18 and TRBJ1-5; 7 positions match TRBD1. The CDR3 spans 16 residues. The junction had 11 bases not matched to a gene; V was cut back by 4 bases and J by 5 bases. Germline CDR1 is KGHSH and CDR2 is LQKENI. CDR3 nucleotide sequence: TGTGCCAGCTCACTCCAAAAGGGGGCTCAGGATCAGCCCCAGCATTTT. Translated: CASSLQKGAQDQPQHF. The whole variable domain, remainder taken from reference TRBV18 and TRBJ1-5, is NAGVMQNPRHLVRRRGQEARLRCSPMKGHSHVYWYRQLPEEGLKFMVYLQKENIIDESGMPKERFSAEFPKEGPSILRIQQVVRGDSAAYFCASSLQKGAQDQPQHFGDGTRLSIL.

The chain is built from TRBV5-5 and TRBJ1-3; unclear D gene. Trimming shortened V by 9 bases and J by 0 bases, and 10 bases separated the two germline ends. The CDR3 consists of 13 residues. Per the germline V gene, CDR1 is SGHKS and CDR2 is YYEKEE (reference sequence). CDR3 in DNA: TGTGCCACTGGAGGCAGCTCTGGAAACACCATATATTTT. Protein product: CATGGSSGNTIYF.

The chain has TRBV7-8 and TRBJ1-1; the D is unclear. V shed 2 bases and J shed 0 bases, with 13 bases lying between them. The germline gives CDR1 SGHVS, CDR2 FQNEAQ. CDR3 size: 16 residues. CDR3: CASSLREAAVNTEAFF. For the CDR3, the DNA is TGTGCCAGCAGCTTACGGGAGGCGGCAGTGAACACTGAAGCTTTCTTT.

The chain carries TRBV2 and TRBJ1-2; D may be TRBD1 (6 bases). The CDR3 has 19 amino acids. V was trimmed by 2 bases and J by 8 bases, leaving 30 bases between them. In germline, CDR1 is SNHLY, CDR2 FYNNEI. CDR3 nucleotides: TGTGCCAGCAGTGAACCCTGGGCTTCGGGGGCCGGGGAGGGAAGGGGCTACACCTTC. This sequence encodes CASSEPWASGAGEGRGYTF.

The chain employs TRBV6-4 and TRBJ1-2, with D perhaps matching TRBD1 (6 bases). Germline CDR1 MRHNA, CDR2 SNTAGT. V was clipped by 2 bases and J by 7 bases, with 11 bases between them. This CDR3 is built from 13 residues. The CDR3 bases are TGTGCCAGCAGTGACCAGGGGCGGGCTGGCTACACCTTC. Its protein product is CASSDQGRAGYTF.

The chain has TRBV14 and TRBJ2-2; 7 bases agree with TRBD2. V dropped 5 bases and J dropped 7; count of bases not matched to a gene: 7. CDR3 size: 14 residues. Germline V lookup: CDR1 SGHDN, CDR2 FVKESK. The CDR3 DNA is TGTGCCAGCAGCTCGCTAGCGGTCTACGGGGAGCTGTTTTTT. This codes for CASSSLAVYGELFF.

CDR3 region: CASSLTGGDNYGYTF. CDR3 in DNA: TGTGCCAGCAGCTTAACAGGGGGCGATAACTATGGCTACACCTTC. The genes are TRBV7-2 and TRBJ1-2; 9 nucleotides match TRBD1. CDR3 length: 15 amino acids. CDR1 is SGHTA, CDR2 FQGNSA, per germline. V lost 2 bases, J lost 1 base, and 2 bases stayed unmatched. The whole variable domain, remainder taken from reference TRBV7-2 and TRBJ1-2, is GAGVSQSPSNKVTEKGKDVELRCDPISGHTALYWYRQSLGQGLEFLIYFQGNSAPDKSGLPSDRFSAERTGGSVSTLTIQRTQQEDSAVYLCASSLTGGDNYGYTFGSGTRLTVV.

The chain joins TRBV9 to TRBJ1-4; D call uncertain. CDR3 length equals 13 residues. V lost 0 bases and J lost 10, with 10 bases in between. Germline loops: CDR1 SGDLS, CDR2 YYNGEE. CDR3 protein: CASSVDGIGKLFF. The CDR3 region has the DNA TGTGCCAGCAGCGTAGATGGTATCGGAAAACTGTTTTTT.

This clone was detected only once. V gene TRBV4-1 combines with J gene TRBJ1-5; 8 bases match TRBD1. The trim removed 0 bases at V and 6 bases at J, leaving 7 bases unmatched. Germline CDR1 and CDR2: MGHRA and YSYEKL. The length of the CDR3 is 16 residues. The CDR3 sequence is CASSQDDRGISQPQHF. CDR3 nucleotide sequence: TGCGCCAGCAGCCAAGATGACAGGGGAATCTCTCAGCCCCAGCATTTT.

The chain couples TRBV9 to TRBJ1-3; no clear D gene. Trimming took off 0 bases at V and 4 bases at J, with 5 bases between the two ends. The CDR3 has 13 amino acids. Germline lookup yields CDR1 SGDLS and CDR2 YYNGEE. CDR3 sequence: CASSVGPGNTIYF. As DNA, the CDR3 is TGTGCCAGCAGCGTAGGTCCGGGAAACACCATATATTTT.

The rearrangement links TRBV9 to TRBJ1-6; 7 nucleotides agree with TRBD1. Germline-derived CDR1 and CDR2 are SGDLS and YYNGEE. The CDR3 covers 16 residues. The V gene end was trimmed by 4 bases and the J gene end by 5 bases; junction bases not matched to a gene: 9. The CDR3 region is CASSPQTGLDNSPLHF. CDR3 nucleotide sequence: TGTGCCAGCAGCCCACAGACAGGGCTAGATAATTCACCCCTCCACTTT. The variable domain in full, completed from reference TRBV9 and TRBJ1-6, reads DSGVTQTPKHLITATGQRVTLRCSPRSGDLSVYWYQQSLDQGLQFLIQYYNGEERAKGNILERFSAQQFPDLHSELNLSSLELGDSALYFCASSPQTGLDNSPLHFGNGTRLTVT.

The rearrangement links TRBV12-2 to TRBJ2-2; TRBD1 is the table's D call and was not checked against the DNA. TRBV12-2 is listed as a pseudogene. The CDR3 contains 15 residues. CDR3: CASRFLTGTPGELFF. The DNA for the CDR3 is TGTGCAAGTCGCTTCCTGACAGGAACACCCGGGGAGCTGTTTTTT.

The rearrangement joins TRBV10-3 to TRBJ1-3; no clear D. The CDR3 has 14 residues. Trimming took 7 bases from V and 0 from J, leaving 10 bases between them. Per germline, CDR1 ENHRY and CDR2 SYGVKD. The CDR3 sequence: CAIKVPDSGNTIYF. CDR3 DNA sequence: TGTGCCATCAAAGTTCCAGACTCTGGAAACACCATATATTTT.

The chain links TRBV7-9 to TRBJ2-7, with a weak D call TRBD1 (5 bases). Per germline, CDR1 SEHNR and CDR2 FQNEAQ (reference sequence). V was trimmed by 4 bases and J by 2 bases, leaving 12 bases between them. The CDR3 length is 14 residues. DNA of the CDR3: TGTGCCAGCAGCTCTGGTGACAGTACCTACGAGCAGTACTTC. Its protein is CASSSGDSTYEQYF.

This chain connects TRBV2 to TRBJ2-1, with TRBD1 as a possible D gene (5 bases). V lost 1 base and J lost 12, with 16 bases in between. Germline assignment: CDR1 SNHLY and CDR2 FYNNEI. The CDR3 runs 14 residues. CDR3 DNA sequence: TGTGCCAGCAGTGAAGAGGGGCCATCTCTTTGGCAGTTCTTC. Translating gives CASSEEGPSLWQFF.

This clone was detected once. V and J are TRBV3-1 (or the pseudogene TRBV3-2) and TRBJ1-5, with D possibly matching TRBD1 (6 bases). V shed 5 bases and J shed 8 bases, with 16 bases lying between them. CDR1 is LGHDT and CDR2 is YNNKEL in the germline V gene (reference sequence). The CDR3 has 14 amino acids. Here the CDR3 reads CASSAYGGGEPQHF. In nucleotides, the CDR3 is TGTGCCAGCAGCGCCTATGGGGGCGGCGAGCCCCAGCATTTT.

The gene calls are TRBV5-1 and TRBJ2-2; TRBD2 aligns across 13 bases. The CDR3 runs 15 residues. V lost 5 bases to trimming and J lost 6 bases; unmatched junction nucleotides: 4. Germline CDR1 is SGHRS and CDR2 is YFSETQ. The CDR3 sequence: CASRQTSGGPGELFF. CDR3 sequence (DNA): TGCGCCAGCAGACAGACTAGCGGGGGGCCCGGGGAGCTGTTTTTT.

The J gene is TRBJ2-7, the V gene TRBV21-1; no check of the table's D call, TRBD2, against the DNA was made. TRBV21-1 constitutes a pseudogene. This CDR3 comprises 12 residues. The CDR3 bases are TGTGCCAGCAGTAAGCGGGGCTACGAGCAGTACTTC. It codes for CASSKRGYEQYF.